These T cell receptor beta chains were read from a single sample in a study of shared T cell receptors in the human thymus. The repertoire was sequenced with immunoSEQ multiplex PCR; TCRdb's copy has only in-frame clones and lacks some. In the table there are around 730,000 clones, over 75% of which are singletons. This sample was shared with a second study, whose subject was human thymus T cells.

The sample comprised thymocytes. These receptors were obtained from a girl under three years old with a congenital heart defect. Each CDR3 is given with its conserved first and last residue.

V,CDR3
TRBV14,CASSPDEQGNTEAFF
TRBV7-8,CASSPRGPLTGTQPQHF
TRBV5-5,CASSTEGRGYGYTF
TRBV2,CANRLVGFQETQYF
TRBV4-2,CASSQDSLTGERCTEAFF
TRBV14,CASSQAPGDYEQYF
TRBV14,CASSQPQGALTEQYF
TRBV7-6,CASSPRSGNDFAGSTDTQYF
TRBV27,CASSLSRPHSGANVLTF
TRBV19,CATRGYTEAFF
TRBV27,CASSLWGDRGARTDTQYF
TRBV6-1,CASSEAGDRENYGYTF
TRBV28,CASSWGQLNYGYTF
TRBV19,CASNGSVDYNSPLHF
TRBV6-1,CASSESVPGGLSTDTQYF
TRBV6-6,CASTTGGTPSYEQYF
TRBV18,CASSPSEYSGADKNEQFF
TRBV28,CASSLEDRKAAPEAFF
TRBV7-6,CASSLPRTSGGTKETQYF
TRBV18,CASSRHGSRTGRYNEQFF
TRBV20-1,CSANGMRQFF
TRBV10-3,CAISEGAGAYGYTF
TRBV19,CASSIDESGTGPYEQYF
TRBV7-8,CASSLGTDYTEAFF
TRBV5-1,CASSLATGGWLAINLHNEQFF
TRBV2,CASSEVRGVNTIYF
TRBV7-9,CASSWTGGTLHSNQPQHF
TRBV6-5,CASSYRAKGNTIYF
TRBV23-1,CASSKRQDGANYGYTF
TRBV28,CASSLLREGTEAFF
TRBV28,CASSFETGVNNQPQHF
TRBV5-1,CASSPGTDSLHEAFF
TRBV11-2,CASSPRGYTGTGNTGELFF
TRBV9,CASSPRQVNTEAFF
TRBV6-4,CASSDSGLAGGISYNEQFF
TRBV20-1,CSARDRNEQFF
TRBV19,CASSQLLKRNQPQHF
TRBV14,CASSHRTGAHSGNTIYF
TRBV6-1,CASSEISIGGDSNQPQHF
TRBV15,CATSTRRRGAGGETQYF
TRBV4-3,CASSQDEGGSPYNEQFF
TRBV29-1,CSPAAGGETQYF
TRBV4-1,CASSPSGLAGGKNPYNEQFF
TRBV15,CATSRGRPPSGTEAFF
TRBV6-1,CASSGQRGGLGYNEQFF
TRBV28,CASSRNKTGTWNTEAFF
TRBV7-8,CASSPAGTGESMNTEAFF
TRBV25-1,CASSDDRRDGYTF
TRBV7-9,CASSLSLLYGYTF
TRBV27,CASGQGASYGYTF